The next 13 T cell receptor beta chains were all read from a single sample in a study of blood T cell repertoires in COVID-19 (dated by TCRdb to between 2020 and 2021). Library generation was performed with the immunoSEQ multiplex PCR assay. TCRdb provides this immuneACCESS table in a form limited to in-frame rearrangements. Some clones are lacking; in checked studies, under half of them reflect an unresolved V gene, and why the rest are absent is not known. Across this sample there are 150,000 to 200,000 clones, with 81% seen only once. In total, the top ten clones hold around 5.1% of the sample. Sample: PBMCs or T cells enriched from blood (not recorded which). The origin of the receptors is a woman in her thirties or forties with acute COVID-19.

The chain has TRBV6-5 and TRBJ1-2; 7 bases are a match to TRBD1. CDR1 is MNHEY and CDR2 is SVGAGI in the germline V gene. The CDR3 has 14 residues. Trimming cost V 1 base and J 4 bases; bases outside gene matches: 3. This chain's CDR3 is CASSYYRDSYGYTF. DNA of the CDR3: TGTGCCAGCAGTTACTACCGGGACAGCTATGGCTACACCTTC.

The chain couples TRBV28 to TRBJ1-2, with TRBD1 matching 10 bases. Losses at the gene ends were 6 bases for V and 5 bases for J; bases not matched to a gene: 9. Germline assignment: CDR1 MDHEN and CDR2 SYDVKM. This CDR3 has 15 residues. The CDR3 is CASSPGTGEEYGYTF. The CDR3 DNA reads as TGTGCCAGCAGCCCCGGGACAGGGGAGGAATATGGCTACACCTTC.

This rearrangement joins TRBV9 to TRBJ2-7; 7 bases agree with TRBD1. J lost 3 bases, V lost 3 bases, and 6 bases had no gene match. The CDR3 is 14 residues long. Per the germline V gene, CDR1 is SGDLS and CDR2 is YYNGEE. CDR3 loop: CASSGGDSFYEQYF. The CDR3 DNA reads as TGTGCCAGCAGCGGTGGGGACAGCTTCTACGAGCAGTACTTC. Combining the CDR3 with reference TRBV9 and TRBJ2-7 gives the whole variable domain DSGVTQTPKHLITATGQRVTLRCSPRSGDLSVYWYQQSLDQGLQFLIQYYNGEERAKGNILERFSAQQFPDLHSELNLSSLELGDSALYFCASSGGDSFYEQYFGPGTRLTVT.

The chain links TRBV3-1 (or the pseudogene TRBV3-2) to TRBJ1-4; 8 bases match TRBD1. The CDR3 consists of 14 residues. From germline, CDR1 is LGHDT and CDR2 YNNKEL (reference sequence). The junction had 6 bases not matched to a gene; V was cut back by 2 bases and J by 10 bases. CDR3 residues: CASSQQGAGVKLFF. In nucleotides, the CDR3 is TGTGCCAGCAGCCAACAGGGGGCCGGGGTAAAACTGTTTTTT.

The V call is TRBV7-5, the J call TRBJ1-4. TRBV7-5 is shown as a pseudogene. This CDR3 has 16 residues. Written as DNA, the CDR3 is TGTGCCAGAAGCTTAGTTTCAACTGCAACTAATGAAAAACTGTTTTTT. Protein: CARSLVSTATNEKLFF.

V and J are TRBV5-4 and TRBJ1-1, with D perhaps TRBD1 (6 bases). The CDR3 covers 14 residues. The germline V gene has CDR1 SGHNT and CDR2 YYREEE (reference sequence). V was shortened by 0 bases and J by 4 bases, with 10 bases between the two germline ends. The CDR3 is CASSLDRASTEAFF. As DNA, the CDR3 is TGTGCCAGCAGCTTGGACAGGGCAAGCACTGAAGCTTTCTTT.

The chain uses TRBV7-9 and TRBJ1-2, with TRBD1 identical over 8 bases. Losses at the gene ends were 0 bases for V and 7 bases for J; bases not matched to a gene: 1. This CDR3 region has 13 residues. CDR1 is SEHNR and CDR2 is FQNEAQ in the germline V gene (reference sequence). The chain's CDR3 is CASSLAGQAGYTF. The CDR3 DNA reads as TGTGCCAGCAGCTTAGCGGGACAGGCTGGCTACACCTTC.

The chain recombines TRBV27 with TRBJ1-2, with 9 bases identical to TRBD1. Germline values: CDR1 MNHEY, CDR2 SMNVEV (reference sequence). Trimming cost V 4 bases and J 7 bases; bases outside gene matches: 7. The CDR3 is 14 residues long. CDR3: CASSSLTGGPGYTF. CDR3 nucleotide sequence: TGTGCCAGCAGTTCCTTAACAGGGGGCCCTGGCTACACCTTC.

This clone was counted between two and nine times. The chain uses TRBV12-2 and TRBJ2-5; TRBD1, as called in the table, went unchecked against the DNA. TRBV12-2 is noted as a pseudogene. This CDR3 region has 15 residues. The CDR3 region is CASRLYRDPKETQYF. The DNA of the CDR3 is TGTGCAAGTCGCTTATACAGGGACCCCAAAGAGACCCAGTACTTC.

J is TRBJ1-2 and V is TRBV5-4; D ambiguous. V was trimmed by 8 bases and J by 2 bases, leaving 13 bases between them. The CDR3 is made up of 13 amino acids. Germline assignment: CDR1 SGHNT and CDR2 YYREEE (reference sequence). CDR3 sequence (DNA): TGTGCCAGTCGGAGTGTTGGGAACTATGGCTACACCTTC. It translates to CASRSVGNYGYTF.

This clone came up a few times. The chain joins TRBV25-1 to TRBJ1-2; D remains ambiguous. Trimming left V 3 bases short and J 2 bases short, with 4 bases between. The CDR3 consists of 12 residues. Germline CDR1 reads MGHDK; CDR2 reads SYGVNS. CDR3 coding DNA: TGTGCCAGCAGTGAGCGAAACTATGGCTACACCTTC. It is translated as CASSERNYGYTF.

The chain joins TRBV10-3 to TRBJ1-2, with no clear D. The V and J ends lost 11 bases and 2 bases respectively, with 33 bases between them. This CDR3 contains 19 residues. Germline-derived CDR1 and CDR2 are ENHRY and SYGVKD. CDR3 amino acids: CAAKDQNPGSYSANYGYTF. CDR3 DNA: TGTGCCGCCAAGGATCAGAACCCGGGATCTTATTCCGCCAACTATGGCTACACCTTC.

This clone was counted many times. V and J are TRBV6-2 or TRBV6-3 and TRBJ2-5, with 9 bases identical to TRBD2. CDR3 length equals 13 residues. The germline V gene encodes CDR1 MNHEY and CDR2 SVGEGT. J was trimmed by 3 bases and V by 6 bases; bases with no gene match: 2. The CDR3 coding sequence is TGTGCCAGCAGCCGGACTAGCGAAGAGACCCAGTACTTC. Protein: CASSRTSEETQYF.